This is a list of T cell receptor beta chains from one sample in a study of regulatory T cells in long-lasting Graves disease. TCRdb fed the multiplex PCR reads into MiXCR, producing one record per CDR3 protein. Of about 220,000 distinct CDR3 sequences in the sample, around 20% are singletons; the top ten hold roughly 10%. This sample was also put to use in a study of T cells in Graves' hyperthyroidism and ophthalmopathy.

The input for sequencing was peripheral blood mononuclear cells (PBMCs), taken at new diagnosis, from a patient treated with antithyroid drugs. Receptors originate from a woman aged 25-40 years with Graves disease. The CDR3 runs from the conserved cysteine through the conserved F or W. D genes are given only for firm matches. The size of a clone is reported for some rows only, either as once, few or many, or as a class for expanded clones.

abundance: .
d_gene: TRBD1
v_gene: TRBV11-2
j_gene: TRBJ2-1
CDR3aa: CASSLARTGEGYEQFF
CDR3nt: TGTGCCAGCAGCTTAGCTAGGACAGGGGAGGGCTATGAGCAGTTCTTC

abundance: many
d_gene: .
v_gene: TRBV11-2
j_gene: TRBJ2-7
CDR3aa: CASRLQGRGEQYF
CDR3nt: TGTGCCAGCAGACTACAGGGACGGGGGGAGCAGTACTTC

abundance: many
d_gene: .
v_gene: TRBV6-1
j_gene: TRBJ2-7
CDR3aa: CASQYRASYEQYF
CDR3nt: TGTGCCAGCCAGTACAGGGCTTCCTACGAGCAGTACTTC

abundance: many
d_gene: .
v_gene: TRBV6-5
j_gene: TRBJ1-1
CDR3aa: CASSYTAMNTEAFF
CDR3nt: TGTGCCAGCAGTTACACAGCTATGAACACTGAAGCTTTCTTT

abundance: many
d_gene: .
v_gene: TRBV28
j_gene: TRBJ2-3
CDR3aa: CASRDGRSDTQYF
CDR3nt: TGTGCCAGCAGAGATGGCAGGTCAGATACGCAGTATTTT

abundance: many
d_gene: .
v_gene: TRBV18
j_gene: TRBJ2-1
CDR3aa: CASSPDQSSYNEQFF
CDR3nt: TGTGCCAGCTCACCAGATCAGAGCTCCTACAATGAGCAGTTCTTC

abundance: many
d_gene: .
v_gene: TRBV14
j_gene: TRBJ2-7
CDR3aa: CASSQDGSDEQYF
CDR3nt: TGTGCCAGCAGCCAAGATGGGTCGGACGAGCAGTACTTC

abundance: .
d_gene: .
v_gene: TRBV7-6
j_gene: TRBJ2-3
CDR3aa: CASSSRTMEDTQYF
CDR3nt: TGTGCCAGCAGCTCTAGGACGATGGAAGATACGCAGTATTTT

abundance: many
d_gene: TRBD2
v_gene: TRBV12-5
j_gene: TRBJ2-2
CDR3aa: CASGSGTSGIGGELFF
CDR3nt: TGTGCTAGTGGTTCCGGGACTAGCGGGATCGGGGGGGAGCTGTTTTTT

abundance: many
d_gene: .
v_gene: TRBV12-3/TRBV12-4
j_gene: TRBJ1-2
CDR3aa: CASSLGGRVGYGYTF
CDR3nt: TGTGCCAGCAGTTTAGGCGGCAGGGTAGGGTATGGCTACACCTTC

abundance: many
d_gene: TRBD2
v_gene: TRBV18
j_gene: TRBJ2-7
CDR3aa: CASSPPGGNRLYEQYF
CDR3nt: TGTGCCAGCTCACCTCCGGGGGGAAATAGGCTCTACGAGCAGTACTTC

abundance: .
d_gene: TRBD1
v_gene: TRBV12-5
j_gene: TRBJ1-1
CDR3aa: CASALDRGVTEAFF
CDR3nt: TGTGCTAGTGCACTCGACAGGGGTGTCACTGAAGCTTTCTTT

abundance: few
d_gene: TRBD1
v_gene: TRBV19
j_gene: TRBJ2-3
CDR3aa: CASSIYGTGGADTQYF
CDR3nt: TGTGCCAGTAGTATTTACGGGACAGGGGGAGCAGATACGCAGTATTTT

abundance: many
d_gene: TRBD1
v_gene: TRBV28
j_gene: TRBJ2-3
CDR3aa: CASKGTGVTDTQYF
CDR3nt: TGTGCCAGCAAGGGGACAGGGGTAACAGATACGCAGTATTTT

abundance: .
d_gene: .
v_gene: TRBV6-1
j_gene: TRBJ1-2
CDR3aa: CASSGSFYGYTF
CDR3nt: TGTGCCAGCAGTGGAAGTTTCTATGGCTACACCTTC

abundance: many
d_gene: TRBD1
v_gene: TRBV10-3
j_gene: TRBJ1-2
CDR3aa: CAISNLRGLSGYTF
CDR3nt: TGTGCCATCAGTAACCTCAGGGGGCTAAGTGGCTACACCTTC

abundance: .
d_gene: TRBD2
v_gene: TRBV9
j_gene: TRBJ2-5
CDR3aa: CASSVGGLAGVETQYF
CDR3nt: TGTGCCAGCAGCGTAGGGGGACTAGCGGGAGTAGAGACCCAGTACTTC

abundance: many
d_gene: TRBD1
v_gene: TRBV4-1
j_gene: TRBJ1-2
CDR3aa: CASSQVGQADYGYTF
CDR3nt: TGCGCCAGCAGCCAAGTAGGACAGGCGGACTATGGCTACACCTTC

abundance: many
d_gene: .
v_gene: TRBV5-1
j_gene: TRBJ2-6
CDR3aa: CASSPNPGTVTF
CDR3nt: TGCGCCAGCAGCCCTAACCCTGGGACGGTGACTTTC

abundance: many
d_gene: .
v_gene: TRBV18
j_gene: TRBJ1-2
CDR3aa: CASSPPGGGALEGYTF
CDR3nt: TGTGCCAGCTCACCACCCGGGGGTGGCGCCTTGGAAGGCTACACCTTC

abundance: many
d_gene: .
v_gene: TRBV19
j_gene: TRBJ1-2
CDR3aa: CASSISVPNYGYTF
CDR3nt: TGTGCCAGTAGTATCTCCGTCCCTAACTATGGCTACACCTTC

abundance: many
d_gene: .
v_gene: TRBV18
j_gene: TRBJ1-2
CDR3aa: CASSPPGQNTNYGYTF
CDR3nt: TGTGCCAGCTCACCACCAGGTCAGAACACTAACTATGGCTACACCTTC

abundance: many
d_gene: TRBD1
v_gene: TRBV6-1
j_gene: TRBJ1-1
CDR3aa: CASSRQGGLNTEAFF
CDR3nt: TGTGCCAGCAGTCGACAGGGTGGGCTGAACACTGAAGCTTTCTTT

abundance: many
d_gene: TRBD1
v_gene: TRBV28
j_gene: TRBJ1-5
CDR3aa: CASSLPGQGNQPQHF
CDR3nt: TGTGCCAGCAGTTTACCGGGACAGGGCAATCAGCCCCAGCATTTT

abundance: few
d_gene: TRBD1
v_gene: TRBV13
j_gene: TRBJ2-7
CDR3aa: CASSSAGTGTVYEQYF
CDR3nt: TGTGCCAGCAGCTCGGCCGGGACAGGGACCGTGTACGAGCAGTACTTC

abundance: many
d_gene: .
v_gene: TRBV6-2/TRBV6-3
j_gene: TRBJ2-2
CDR3aa: CASPGDKVTGELFF
CDR3nt: TGTGCCAGCCCGGGGGACAAGGTGACCGGGGAGCTGTTTTTT

abundance: many
d_gene: TRBD1
v_gene: TRBV5-4
j_gene: TRBJ1-2
CDR3aa: CASSAGQGNGYTF
CDR3nt: TGTGCCAGCAGCGCGGGACAGGGGAATGGCTACACCTTC

abundance: .
d_gene: .
v_gene: TRBV10-2
j_gene: TRBJ2-1
CDR3aa: CASKPTSNEQFF
CDR3nt: TGCGCCAGCAAACCGACGAGCAATGAGCAGTTCTTC

abundance: many
d_gene: TRBD1
v_gene: TRBV2
j_gene: TRBJ1-1
CDR3aa: CASSQHYRDRGRTEAFF
CDR3nt: TGTGCCAGCAGCCAACACTACCGGGACAGGGGTCGAACTGAAGCTTTCTTT

abundance: .
d_gene: .
v_gene: TRBV14
j_gene: TRBJ1-1
CDR3aa: CASSQDIGAGTAEAFF
CDR3nt: TGTGCCAGCAGCCAAGATATCGGGGCAGGGACTGCTGAAGCTTTCTTT

abundance: many
d_gene: .
v_gene: TRBV20-1
j_gene: TRBJ1-3
CDR3aa: CSARENEGRSGNTIYF
CDR3nt: TGCAGTGCTAGAGAAAACGAGGGGAGGTCTGGAAACACCATATATTTT

abundance: .
d_gene: TRBD1
v_gene: TRBV7-3
j_gene: TRBJ2-7
CDR3aa: CASSSSGGSEQYF
CDR3nt: TGTGCCAGCAGCTCTTCAGGGGGAAGCGAGCAGTACTTC

abundance: many
d_gene: TRBD1
v_gene: TRBV28
j_gene: TRBJ2-2
CDR3aa: CASTLWDREGTGELFF
CDR3nt: TGTGCCAGCACCCTCTGGGACAGGGAAGGGACCGGGGAGCTGTTTTTT

abundance: .
d_gene: TRBD2
v_gene: TRBV11-2
j_gene: TRBJ2-7
CDR3aa: CASSSIRREPYEQYF
CDR3nt: TGTGCCAGCAGTTCAATTCGGCGGGAGCCGTACGAGCAGTACTTC

abundance: many
d_gene: .
v_gene: TRBV28
j_gene: TRBJ2-5
CDR3aa: CASSSHSPGQETQYF
CDR3nt: TGTGCCAGCAGTTCCCATAGTCCAGGCCAAGAGACCCAGTACTTC

abundance: many
d_gene: .
v_gene: TRBV28
j_gene: TRBJ2-7
CDR3aa: CASSHSGPSSYEQYF
CDR3nt: TGTGCCAGCAGCCATTCGGGCCCGAGCTCCTACGAGCAGTACTTC

abundance: few
d_gene: .
v_gene: TRBV7-9
j_gene: TRBJ2-3
CDR3aa: CASTDTSTDTQYF
CDR3nt: TGTGCCAGCACCGACACTAGCACAGATACGCAGTATTTT

abundance: .
d_gene: TRBD1
v_gene: TRBV20-1
j_gene: TRBJ1-2
CDR3aa: CRPRGRGGYTF
CDR3nt: TGCAGGCCAAGGGGGCGGGGTGGCTACACCTTC

abundance: many
d_gene: .
v_gene: TRBV5-1
j_gene: TRBJ2-2
CDR3aa: CASSLGWRELFF
CDR3nt: TGCGCCAGCAGCTTGGGGTGGAGGGAGCTGTTTTTT

abundance: many
d_gene: TRBD2
v_gene: TRBV9
j_gene: TRBJ2-3
CDR3aa: CASSVDPGGPADTQYF
CDR3nt: TGTGCCAGCAGCGTAGATCCGGGAGGGCCGGCGGATACGCAGTATTTT

abundance: many
d_gene: .
v_gene: TRBV5-1
j_gene: TRBJ1-6
CDR3aa: CASSLELTASPLHF
CDR3nt: TGCGCCAGCAGCTTAGAATTGACAGCTTCACCCCTCCACTTT

abundance: few
d_gene: TRBD1
v_gene: TRBV9
j_gene: TRBJ2-1
CDR3aa: CASSARDRGRYNEQFF
CDR3nt: TGTGCCAGCAGCGCTAGAGACAGGGGGAGATACAATGAGCAGTTCTTC

abundance: many
d_gene: .
v_gene: TRBV12-3/TRBV12-4
j_gene: TRBJ2-2
CDR3aa: CASSLLGASTGELFF
CDR3nt: TGTGCCAGCAGTTTACTGGGGGCCAGCACCGGGGAGCTGTTTTTT

abundance: .
d_gene: TRBD2
v_gene: TRBV20-1
j_gene: TRBJ2-2
CDR3aa: CSATPGTSGRYTGELFF
CDR3nt: TGCAGTGCTACCCCCGGGACTAGCGGGAGGTACACCGGGGAGCTGTTTTTT

abundance: many
d_gene: TRBD1
v_gene: TRBV19
j_gene: TRBJ1-2
CDR3aa: CASSSGQGIYGYTF
CDR3nt: TGTGCCAGCAGTTCTGGACAGGGCATCTATGGCTACACCTTC

abundance: many
d_gene: .
v_gene: TRBV6-1
j_gene: TRBJ1-6
CDR3aa: CASSSRIRDNSPLHF
CDR3nt: TGTGCCAGCAGCTCGAGGATCAGGGATAATTCACCCCTCCACTTT

abundance: many
d_gene: .
v_gene: TRBV19
j_gene: TRBJ2-1
CDR3aa: CASSITRSEQFF
CDR3nt: TGTGCCAGTAGTATAACGCGCAGTGAGCAGTTCTTC

abundance: many
d_gene: .
v_gene: TRBV11-2
j_gene: TRBJ1-6
CDR3aa: CASSSTKYNSPLHF
CDR3nt: TGTGCCAGCAGCTCGACAAAGTATAATTCACCCCTCCACTTT

abundance: many
d_gene: TRBD2
v_gene: TRBV7-2
j_gene: TRBJ2-5
CDR3aa: CASRHQGLGHAKTQYF
CDR3nt: TGTGCCAGCAGACACCAGGGACTAGGGCATGCAAAGACCCAGTACTTC

abundance: .
d_gene: TRBD1
v_gene: TRBV15
j_gene: TRBJ1-5
CDR3aa: CATSRLGQGGQPQHF
CDR3nt: TGTGCCACCAGCAGACTAGGACAGGGCGGTCAGCCCCAGCATTTT

abundance: many
d_gene: .
v_gene: TRBV2
j_gene: TRBJ1-6
CDR3aa: CASSWGRASSPLHF
CDR3nt: TGTGCCAGCAGTTGGGGCAGGGCAAGTTCACCCCTCCACTTT

abundance: many
d_gene: .
v_gene: TRBV7-9
j_gene: TRBJ2-1
CDR3aa: CASSPPTWLIEQFF
CDR3nt: TGTGCCAGCAGCCCCCCGACCTGGTTGATTGAGCAGTTCTTC

abundance: once
d_gene: .
v_gene: TRBV30
j_gene: TRBJ2-7
CDR3aa: CAWSVLGGAQYEQCF
CDR3nt: TGTGCCTGGAGTGTACTAGGGGGGGCCCAGTACGAGCAGTGCTTT

abundance: many
d_gene: TRBD2
v_gene: TRBV2
j_gene: TRBJ2-2
CDR3aa: CASKDSRRGGTGELFF
CDR3nt: TGTGCCAGCAAAGACAGCCGGCGCGGGGGTACCGGGGAGCTGTTTTTT

abundance: few
d_gene: .
v_gene: TRBV3-1
j_gene: TRBJ2-7
CDR3aa: CASSQYLGVDSYEQYF
CDR3nt: TGTGCCAGCAGCCAATACCTGGGGGTGGACTCCTACGAGCAGTACTTC

abundance: .
d_gene: .
v_gene: TRBV12-3/TRBV12-4
j_gene: TRBJ1-3
CDR3aa: CASSSATGTAAGNTIYF
CDR3nt: TGTGCCAGCAGTTCCGCTACCGGGACGGCGGCTGGAAACACCATATATTTT

abundance: many
d_gene: .
v_gene: TRBV5-8
j_gene: TRBJ1-1
CDR3aa: CASSLDNRAEAFF
CDR3nt: TGTGCCAGCAGCTTAGACAATAGGGCTGAAGCTTTCTTT

abundance: many
d_gene: .
v_gene: TRBV6-1
j_gene: TRBJ2-7
CDR3aa: CASSPSGWDEQYF
CDR3nt: TGTGCCAGCAGTCCTTCCGGGTGGGACGAGCAGTACTTC

abundance: many
d_gene: TRBD2
v_gene: TRBV28
j_gene: TRBJ2-1
CDR3aa: CASWSSGAVSYNEQFF
CDR3nt: TGTGCCAGCTGGTCAAGCGGGGCCGTATCCTACAATGAGCAGTTCTTC

abundance: many
d_gene: .
v_gene: TRBV28
j_gene: TRBJ2-7
CDR3aa: CASSRPLYEQYF
CDR3nt: TGTGCCAGCAGTAGGCCGCTCTACGAGCAGTACTTC